This passage covers 5 T cell receptor beta chains from one sample sequenced in a study of T cell responses to AZD1222 COVID-19 vaccine. Generated by immunoSEQ multiplex PCR, the TCRdb table keeps only in-frame clones and is missing some. The sample holds about 100,000 clones; 90% to 95% are singletons and the top ten take about 6.8%. The sample was peripheral blood, taken 28 days after the second AZD1222 dose. These TCRs come from an adult who received the AZD1222 COVID-19 vaccine.

The chain combines TRBV4-3 with TRBJ2-3; 8 nucleotides match TRBD2. Per germline, CDR1 LGHNA and CDR2 YSLEER. The junction had 15 bases not matched to a gene; V was cut back by 2 bases and J by 5 bases. The length of the CDR3 is 18 residues. Written as DNA, the CDR3 is TGCGCCAGCAGCCAAAGGATTCCGGAGACTAGCGCCTTAGATACGCAGTATTTT. This gives the protein CASSQRIPETSALDTQYF.

J is TRBJ2-7 and V is TRBV6-2 or TRBV6-3; D is perhaps TRBD2 (6 bases). There are 14 residues in the CDR3. The germline V gene has CDR1 MNHEY and CDR2 SVGEGT. The V end was cut by 6 bases, the J end by 3 bases, with 15 bases between. CDR3 in amino acids: CASSTGLLYYEQYF. In DNA form, the CDR3 reads TGTGCCAGCAGCACGGGACTTCTTTACTACGAGCAGTACTTC.

The chain employs TRBV30 and TRBJ1-6; TRBD1 might be the D (6 bases). The CDR3 covers 12 residues. Germline V gene lookup returns CDR1 GTSNPN and CDR2 SVGIG (reference sequence). Trimming left V 3 bases short and J 8 bases short, with 8 bases between. For the CDR3, the DNA is TGTGCCTGGAGACAGGGAGATTCACCCCTCCACTTT. Its protein product is CAWRQGDSPLHF.

This chain joins TRBV10-3 and TRBJ2-7; 13 bases are shared with TRBD2. Germline loops: CDR1 ENHRY, CDR2 SYGVKD. Trimming took 8 bases from V and 6 from J; bases not matched to a gene: 4. The CDR3 length is 13 residues. CDR3 nucleotides: TGTGCCATCGGGACTAGCGGGGTTAGCGAGCAGTACTTC. It yields the protein CAIGTSGVSEQYF.

This clone occurred a few times. The V and J genes are TRBV30 and TRBJ1-1; weak D call: TRBD1 (5 bases). Trimming left V 4 bases short and J 4 bases short, with 13 bases between. The CDR3 contains 13 residues. The germline CDR1 and CDR2 sequences are GTSNPN and SVGIG (reference sequence). The CDR3 DNA is TGTGCCTGGACACGGGGGACGGGCACTGAAGCTTTCTTT. It yields the protein CAWTRGTGTEAFF.